This passage covers 15 T cell receptor beta chains from one sample sequenced in a study of shared clonotypes between healthy human individuals. Positive CCR7 selection of CD45RO-negative cells yielded the naive CD8 cells, and terminally differentiated effector memory CD45RA+ cells were excluded. TCRdb keeps only in-frame clones here, not all; method: immunoSEQ multiplex PCR. Among about 2.2 million clones, over 85% were seen once, and the ten largest hold more than 1.5%. Sequencing was carried out using naive CD8+ T cells from PBMCs. The receptors were gathered from a man between 18 and 29 years old in good health. Some clones in this sample may be carry-over from other donors' samples.

The chain uses TRBV5-4 and TRBJ2-7; possible D gene TRBD2, 5 bases. From germline, CDR1 is SGHNT and CDR2 YYREEE (reference sequence). This CDR3 comprises 15 residues. V lost 3 bases and J lost 4, with 17 bases in between. Here the CDR3 DNA reads TGTGCCAGCAGCTCCATACCTGGACTGACGTACGAGCAGTACTTC. It codes for CASSSIPGLTYEQYF.

The chain joins TRBV27 to TRBJ2-1; 11 positions agree with TRBD2. V lost 5 bases to trimming and J lost 7 bases; unmatched junction nucleotides: 7. The germline CDR1 and CDR2 sequences are MNHEY and SMNVEV (reference sequence). The CDR3 has 15 amino acids. Here the CDR3 reads CASSPIAGGPNEQFF. The CDR3 DNA follows: TGTGCCAGCAGTCCGATAGCGGGAGGGCCGAATGAGCAGTTCTTC.

On this clone itself: Distinct nucleotide sequences in the sample also encode this CDR3. The chain employs TRBV19 and TRBJ2-2; D possibly corresponds to TRBD1 (6 bases). Germline-derived CDR1 and CDR2 are LNHDA and SQIVND (reference sequence). V was shortened by 1 base and J by 8 bases, with 8 bases between the two germline ends. There are 13 residues in the CDR3. CDR3 bases: TGTGCCAGTAGTATAGCAGGGGCAGGGGAGCTGTTTTTT. It encodes CASSIAGAGELFF.

This chain connects TRBV29-1 to TRBJ2-1; no firm D call. The CDR3 length is 12 residues. The germline V gene has CDR1 SQVTM and CDR2 ANQGSEA. V lost 6 bases, J lost 6 bases, and 12 bases lay in between. The CDR3 region is CSVSPLPNEQFF. For the CDR3, the DNA is TGCAGCGTGTCGCCTCTCCCCAATGAGCAGTTCTTC.

The chain carries TRBV9 and TRBJ2-7; D tentatively fits TRBD1 or TRBD2 (5 bases each). This CDR3 is built from 15 residues. The V gene's germline CDR1 is SGDLS and CDR2 YYNGEE. Trimming left V 0 bases short and J 2 bases short, with 12 bases between. In nucleotides, the CDR3 is TGTGCCAGCAGCGTAGAGCCGGGACCTACCTACGAGCAGTACTTC. Amino acids: CASSVEPGPTYEQYF.

J is TRBJ2-5 and V is TRBV28, with D possibly TRBD1 on 6 matching bases. This CDR3 has 17 amino acids. The germline CDR1 and CDR2 sequences are MDHEN and SYDVKM. The ends were cut back, 3 bases at V and 1 base at J, with 18 bases in the middle. Here the CDR3 reads CASSLGTPGTLQETQYF. DNA for the CDR3: TGTGCCAGCAGTTTGGGGACACCAGGGACCCTCCAAGAGACCCAGTACTTC.

This chain connects TRBV7-9 to TRBJ2-4; no definite D call. Trimming pared 0 bases from V and 2 bases from J, leaving 8 bases between. The CDR3 covers 15 residues. Looked up from germline, CDR1 is SEHNR and CDR2 is FQNEAQ (reference sequence). This chain's CDR3 is CASSLAVGTKNIQYF. The CDR3 DNA sequence: TGTGCCAGCAGCTTAGCGGTGGGTACCAAAAACATTCAGTACTTC.

This sequence joins TRBV7-3 and TRBJ2-7; no reliable D call. The V end lost 5 bases, the J end lost 0 bases, and 11 bases lay between the germline ends. The germline V gene encodes CDR1 SGHTA and CDR2 FQGTGA. There are 14 residues in the CDR3. CDR3 residues: CASSLDASSYEQYF. DNA of the CDR3: TGTGCCAGCAGCCTGGATGCAAGCTCCTACGAGCAGTACTTC.

This clone appeared once. V is TRBV27 and J is TRBJ2-7; 9 bases match TRBD1. CDR1 MNHEY and CDR2 SMNVEV come from the germline V gene (reference sequence). This CDR3 spans 14 amino acids. Losses at the gene ends were 2 bases for V and 5 bases for J; bases not matched to a gene: 4. The CDR3 nucleotides read TGTGCCAGCAGTTTAGGGACAGGGTTTAACGAGCAGTACTTC. Its protein product is CASSLGTGFNEQYF.

This clone was detected only once. The chain couples TRBV12-5 to TRBJ2-7; 10 bases map to TRBD1. CDR3 length: 15 amino acids. With 6 bases clipped from V and 3 bases from J, the junction kept 8 bases outside the gene matches. CDR1 and CDR2 from the germline V gene are LGHNT and FRNRAP. The CDR3, as DNA: TGTGCTAGTGGATTGACCGGGACAGGGGACTACGAGCAGTACTTC. Protein sequence: CASGLTGTGDYEQYF.

The CDR3 DNA follows: TGTGCCATCAGCAAAAACAGGGAATCTGGAAACACCATATATTTT. Its translation: CAISKNRESGNTIYF. This sequence joins TRBV10-3 and TRBJ1-3; D perhaps matches TRBD1 (6 bases). Trimming took off 6 bases at V and 1 base at J, with 13 bases between the two ends. This CDR3 has 15 amino acids. In germline, CDR1 is ENHRY, CDR2 SYGVKD.

Only one count was recorded for this clone. The chain combines TRBV20-1 with TRBJ2-7; D might be TRBD2 (7 bases). The V end lost 5 bases, the J end lost 6 bases, and 11 bases lay between the germline ends. The CDR3 totals 11 residues. Germline CDR1 DFQATT, CDR2 SNEGSKA (reference sequence). The CDR3 nucleotides read TGCAGTGCTTCGGGGGGCCTCGAGCAGTACTTC. Its protein product is CSASGGLEQYF.

The chain has TRBV9 and TRBJ2-3; D is perhaps TRBD1 (6 bases). The CDR3 runs to 15 residues. From germline, CDR1 is SGDLS and CDR2 YYNGEE. Trimming removed 2 bases at V and 1 base at J, with 11 bases between. The CDR3 region is CASSVRSGGTDTQYF. The CDR3 coding sequence is TGTGCCAGCAGCGTCAGGTCAGGGGGCACAGATACGCAGTATTTT.

The chain uses TRBV7-3 and TRBJ1-1; possibly TRBD1 for D (5 bases). Germline-derived CDR1 and CDR2 are SGHTA and FQGTGA. Trimming removed 1 base from V and 8 bases from J, with 8 bases in between. The CDR3 consists of 12 residues. The CDR3 sequence is CASSLIGGEAFF. The DNA for the CDR3 is TGTGCCAGCAGCTTAATTGGGGGGGAAGCTTTCTTT.

The chain couples TRBV27 to TRBJ1-5; TRBD1 is a possible D gene (5 bases). The CDR3 runs 18 residues. V was clipped by 2 bases and J by 4 bases, with 21 bases between them. CDR1 and CDR2 (germline): MNHEY, SMNVEV (reference sequence). The CDR3: CASSLITPTQGGNQPQHF. The CDR3 DNA reads as TGTGCCAGCAGTTTAATTACCCCCACGCAGGGCGGGAATCAGCCCCAGCATTTT.